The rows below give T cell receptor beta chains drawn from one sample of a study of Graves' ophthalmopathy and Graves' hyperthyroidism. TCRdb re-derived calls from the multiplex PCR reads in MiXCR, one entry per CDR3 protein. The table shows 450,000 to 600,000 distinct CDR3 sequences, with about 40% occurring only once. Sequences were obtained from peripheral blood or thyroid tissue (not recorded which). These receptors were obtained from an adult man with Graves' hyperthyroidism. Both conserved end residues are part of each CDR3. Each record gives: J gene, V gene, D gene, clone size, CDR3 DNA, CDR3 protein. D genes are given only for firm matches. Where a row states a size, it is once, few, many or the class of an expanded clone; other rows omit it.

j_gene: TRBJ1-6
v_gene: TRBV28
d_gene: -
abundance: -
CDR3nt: TGTGCCAGCAGTTCCACAGGCGCCCATAATTCACCCCTCCACTTT
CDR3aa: CASSSTGAHNSPLHF

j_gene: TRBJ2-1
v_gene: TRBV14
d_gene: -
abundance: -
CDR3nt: TGTGCCAGCGTTGTCGGGAGTATGGGGCAGTTCTTC
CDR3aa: CASVVGSMGQFF

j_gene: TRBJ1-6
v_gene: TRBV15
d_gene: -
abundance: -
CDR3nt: TGTGCCACCCGTAGTACCGCGTATAATTCACCCCTCCACTTT
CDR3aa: CATRSTAYNSPLHF

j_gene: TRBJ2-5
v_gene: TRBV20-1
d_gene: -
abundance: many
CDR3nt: TGCAGTGCACCCAGGGGAGGCCAAGAGACCCAGTACTTC
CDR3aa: CSAPRGGQETQYF

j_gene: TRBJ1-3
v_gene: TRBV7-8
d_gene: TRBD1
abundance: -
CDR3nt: TGTGCCAGCGGCCGGACAGGGTCGTTTAACACCATATATTTT
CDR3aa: CASGRTGSFNTIYF

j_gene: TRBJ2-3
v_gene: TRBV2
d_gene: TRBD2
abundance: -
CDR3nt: TGTGCCAGCAGCCATATGTCCCGGGACTACGCACGCGCAGATACGCAGTATTTT
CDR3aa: CASSHMSRDYARADTQYF

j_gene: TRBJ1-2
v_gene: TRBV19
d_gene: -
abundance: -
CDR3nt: TGTGCCAGTAGTATAAGTCTCCTGACAGTAGATGGCTACACCTTC
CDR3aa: CASSISLLTVDGYTF

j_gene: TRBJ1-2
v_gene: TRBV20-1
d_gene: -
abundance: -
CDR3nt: TGCAGTGCTCCGACAGATAACTATGGCTACACCTTC
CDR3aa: CSAPTDNYGYTF

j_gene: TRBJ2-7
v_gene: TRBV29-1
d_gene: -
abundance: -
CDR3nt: TGCAGCGCGACTAAGGGACACTTC
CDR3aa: CSATKGHF

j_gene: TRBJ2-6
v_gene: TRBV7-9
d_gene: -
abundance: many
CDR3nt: TGTGCCAGCAGCTTAGTCATGGGATCTGGGGCCAACGTCCTGACTTTC
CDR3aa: CASSLVMGSGANVLTF

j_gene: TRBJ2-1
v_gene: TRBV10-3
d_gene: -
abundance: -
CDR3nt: TGTGCCAGCAGTTACTCCGCCTGGTATGAGCAGTTCTTC
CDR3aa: CASSYSAWYEQFF

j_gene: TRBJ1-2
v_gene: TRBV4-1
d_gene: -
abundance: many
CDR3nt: TGCGCCAGCAGCCAAGATTACATCTATGGCTACACCTTC
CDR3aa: CASSQDYIYGYTF

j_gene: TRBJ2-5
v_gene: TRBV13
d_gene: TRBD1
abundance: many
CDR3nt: TGTGCCAGCAGCTTACGGACAGGGGGCGCTTCATTGGAGACCCAGTACTTC
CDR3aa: CASSLRTGGASLETQYF

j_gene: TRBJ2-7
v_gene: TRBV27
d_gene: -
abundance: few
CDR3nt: TGTGCCAGCAGTTTTTCGCGTCTGGCCTACGAGCAGTACTTC
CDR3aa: CASSFSRLAYEQYF

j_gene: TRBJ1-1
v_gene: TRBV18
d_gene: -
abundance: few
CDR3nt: TGTGCCAGCTCTCAGGCCGTTTTGAACACTGAAGCTTTCTTT
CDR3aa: CASSQAVLNTEAFF

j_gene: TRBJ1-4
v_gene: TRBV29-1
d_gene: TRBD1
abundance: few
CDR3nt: TGCAGCGTTGAAGAAGGGGCAGGGGGCGGAGAAAAACTGTTTTTT
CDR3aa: CSVEEGAGGGEKLFF

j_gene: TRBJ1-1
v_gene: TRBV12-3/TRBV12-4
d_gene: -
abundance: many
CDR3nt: TGTGCCAGCAGTTACCTGAGGATGAACACTGAAGCTTTCTTT
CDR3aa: CASSYLRMNTEAFF

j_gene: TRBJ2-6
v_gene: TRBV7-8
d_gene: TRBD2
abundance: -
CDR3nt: TGTGCCAGCAGCTTGGCGCTAGCGGGAGCCAACGTCCTGACTTTC
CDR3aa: CASSLALAGANVLTF

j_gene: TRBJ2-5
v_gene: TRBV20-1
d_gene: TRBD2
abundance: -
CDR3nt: TGCAGTGCTAGAGATCGCCTAGCGGGGGGACAAGAGACCCAGTACTTC
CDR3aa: CSARDRLAGGQETQYF

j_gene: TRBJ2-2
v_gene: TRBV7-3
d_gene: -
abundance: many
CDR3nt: TGTGCCAGCAGCTTAGGCAGGGCACCCGGGGAGCTGTTTTTT
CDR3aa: CASSLGRAPGELFF

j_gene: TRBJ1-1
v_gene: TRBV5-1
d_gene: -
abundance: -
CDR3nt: TGCGCCAGCAGCTACTGGGGGTTGAACACTGAAGCTTTCTTT
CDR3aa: CASSYWGLNTEAFF

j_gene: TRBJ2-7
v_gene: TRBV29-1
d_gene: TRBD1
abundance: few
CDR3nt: TGCAGCGTTGAAGACCGACGGACAGGGCTGACCTACGAGCAGTACTTC
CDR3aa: CSVEDRRTGLTYEQYF

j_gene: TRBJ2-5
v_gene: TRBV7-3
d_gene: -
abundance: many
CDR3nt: TGTGCCAGTGGGGTGGGGATCAGCGGGACCCAGTACTTC
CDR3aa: CASGVGISGTQYF

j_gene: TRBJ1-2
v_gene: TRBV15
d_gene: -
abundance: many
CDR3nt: TGTGCCACCAGCAGAGCGGGCCATCCGATCGTATATGGCTACACCTTC
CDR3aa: CATSRAGHPIVYGYTF

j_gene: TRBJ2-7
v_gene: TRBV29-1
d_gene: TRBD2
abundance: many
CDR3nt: TGCAGCGTCTATAGCGGGAGGGAAGCCTACGAGCAGTACTTC
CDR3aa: CSVYSGREAYEQYF

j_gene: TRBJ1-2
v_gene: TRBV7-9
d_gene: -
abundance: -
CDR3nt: TGTGCCAGCAGCTTGGCCGAGTTAGCGGGCCGTGGCTACACCTTC
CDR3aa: CASSLAELAGRGYTF

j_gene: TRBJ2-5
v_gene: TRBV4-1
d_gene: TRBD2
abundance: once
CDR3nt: TGTGCCAGCAGTGCCAGCGGGGTTCAAGAGACCCAGTACTTC
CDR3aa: CASSASGVQETQYF

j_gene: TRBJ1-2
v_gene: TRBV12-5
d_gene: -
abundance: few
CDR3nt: TGTGCTAGTGGTTTGGATGTCGGGGGCAGGCGCTCCAACCCGTCTGGCTACACCTTC
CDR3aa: CASGLDVGGRRSNPSGYTF

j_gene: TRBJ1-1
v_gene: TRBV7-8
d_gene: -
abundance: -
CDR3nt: TGTGCCAGCAGCTTAGCTTTGTGGGGCAACACTGAAGCTTTCTTT
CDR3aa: CASSLALWGNTEAFF

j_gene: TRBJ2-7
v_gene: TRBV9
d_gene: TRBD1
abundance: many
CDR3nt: TGTGCCAGCAGCGTAACTACAGGGGCAGGCTACGAGCAGTACTTC
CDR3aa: CASSVTTGAGYEQYF

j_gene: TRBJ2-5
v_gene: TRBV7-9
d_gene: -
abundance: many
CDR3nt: TGTGCTAGCAGCTTAGCTGGGGAGACCCAGTACTTC
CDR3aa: CASSLAGETQYF

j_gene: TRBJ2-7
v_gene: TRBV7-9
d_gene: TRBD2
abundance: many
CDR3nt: TGTGCCAGCAGCTTAGTCGGGGGGACCCCCTACGAGCAGTACTTC
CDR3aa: CASSLVGGTPYEQYF

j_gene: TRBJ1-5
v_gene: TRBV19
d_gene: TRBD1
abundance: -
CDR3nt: TGTGCCAGTAGTATGACAGGGCGGGATCAGCCCCAGCATTTT
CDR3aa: CASSMTGRDQPQHF

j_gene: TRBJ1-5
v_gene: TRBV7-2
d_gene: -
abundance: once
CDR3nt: TGTGCCAACAGCTTAGGGGTCAATCAGCCCCAGCATTTT
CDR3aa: CANSLGVNQPQHF

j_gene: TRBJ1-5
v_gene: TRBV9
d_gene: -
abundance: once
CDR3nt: TGTGCCAGCAGCGTAGACCCTTTGGACGGACCCAATCAGCCCCAGCATTTT
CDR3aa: CASSVDPLDGPNQPQHF

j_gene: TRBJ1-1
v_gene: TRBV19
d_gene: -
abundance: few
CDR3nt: TGTGCCAGTAGTATACTTAATGGGGCAACTCTACCGAACACTGAAGCTTTCTTT
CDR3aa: CASSILNGATLPNTEAFF

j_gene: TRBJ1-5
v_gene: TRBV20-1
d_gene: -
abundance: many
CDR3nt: TGCAGTGCTAGTTACGGCAGGGTTAATCAGCCCCAGCATTTT
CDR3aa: CSASYGRVNQPQHF

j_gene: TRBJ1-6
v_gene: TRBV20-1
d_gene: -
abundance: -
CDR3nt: TGCAGTGCTAGAGATCCTTGGGCAGGCTCCCGGGAGTCACCCCTCCACTTT
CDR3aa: CSARDPWAGSRESPLHF

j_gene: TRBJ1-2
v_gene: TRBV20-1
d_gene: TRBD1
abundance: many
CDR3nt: TGCAGTGCTACGGACAGGGGGGACTATGGCTACACCTTC
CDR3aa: CSATDRGDYGYTF

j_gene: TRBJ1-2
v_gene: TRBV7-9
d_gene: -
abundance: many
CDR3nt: TGTGCCAGCAGCAGGGGGGTTCTAAACTATGGCTACACCTTC
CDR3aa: CASSRGVLNYGYTF

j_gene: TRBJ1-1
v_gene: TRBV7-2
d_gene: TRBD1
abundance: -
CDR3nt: TGTGCCAGCAGCTCCGGGGACAGCGACACTGAAGCTTTCTTT
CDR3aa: CASSSGDSDTEAFF

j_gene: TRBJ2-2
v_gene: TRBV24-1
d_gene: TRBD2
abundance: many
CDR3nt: TGTGCCACCAGTGATTTATCGGCGGGAGGCCCCGGGGAGCTGTTTTTT
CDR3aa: CATSDLSAGGPGELFF

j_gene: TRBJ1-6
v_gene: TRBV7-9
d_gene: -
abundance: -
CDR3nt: TGTGCCAGCAGCTACGGGGGGGAACGGTCACCCCTCCACTTT
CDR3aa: CASSYGGERSPLHF

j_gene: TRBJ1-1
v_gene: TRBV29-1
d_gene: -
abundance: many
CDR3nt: TGCAGCGTTGAAGATCCGGGGTTCACTGAAGCTTTCTTT
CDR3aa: CSVEDPGFTEAFF

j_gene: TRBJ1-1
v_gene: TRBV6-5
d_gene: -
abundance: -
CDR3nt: TGTGCCAGCAGTTCCCATCGAACGACGGGCACTGAAGCTTTCTTT
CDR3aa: CASSSHRTTGTEAFF

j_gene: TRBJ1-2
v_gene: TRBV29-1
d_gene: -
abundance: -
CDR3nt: TGCAGCTTAAGGCAGGGGAGAGATGGCTACACCTTC
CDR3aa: CSLRQGRDGYTF

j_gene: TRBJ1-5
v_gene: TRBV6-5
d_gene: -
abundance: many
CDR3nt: TGTGCCAGCAGTGAACCCGACGGCTATCAGCCCCAGCATTTT
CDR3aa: CASSEPDGYQPQHF

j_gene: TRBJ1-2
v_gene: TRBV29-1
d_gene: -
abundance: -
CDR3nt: TGCAGCAGTGAAGGGAGGTACTATGGCTACACCTTC
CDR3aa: CSSEGRYYGYTF

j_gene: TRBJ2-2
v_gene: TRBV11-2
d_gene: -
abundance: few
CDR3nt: TGTGCCAGCAGCCGAGGACAGCCCACCGGGGAGCTGTTTTTT
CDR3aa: CASSRGQPTGELFF

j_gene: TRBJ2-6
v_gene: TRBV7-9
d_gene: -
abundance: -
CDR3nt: TGTGCCAGCAGCGCGGGACCCAACGTCCTGACTTTC
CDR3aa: CASSAGPNVLTF

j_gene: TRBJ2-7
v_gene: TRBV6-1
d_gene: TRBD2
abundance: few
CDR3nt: TGTGCCAGCAATAGACTAGCGGGGGACTACGAGCAGTACTTC
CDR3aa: CASNRLAGDYEQYF

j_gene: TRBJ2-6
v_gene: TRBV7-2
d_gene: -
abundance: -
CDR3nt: TGTGCCAGCAGCTTTCAAGGTGCAGGGGCCAACGTCCTGACTTTC
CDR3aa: CASSFQGAGANVLTF

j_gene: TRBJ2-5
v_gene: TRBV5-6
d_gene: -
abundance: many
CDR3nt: TGTGCCAGCAGCTTGGACAGGAGGGGGACCCAGTACTTC
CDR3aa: CASSLDRRGTQYF

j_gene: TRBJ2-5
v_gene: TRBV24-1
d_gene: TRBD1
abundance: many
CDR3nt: TGTGCCACCTTGGTGCCCCACGGGACAGCTTACCAAGAGACCCAGTACTTC
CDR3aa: CATLVPHGTAYQETQYF

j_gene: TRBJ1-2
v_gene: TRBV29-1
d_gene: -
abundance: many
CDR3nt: TGCAGCGTGGGGACTTACACCTTC
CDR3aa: CSVGTYTF

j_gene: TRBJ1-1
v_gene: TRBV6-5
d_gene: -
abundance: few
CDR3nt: TGTGCCAGCAGTTCTAGTCGCACCGTGACGGATGAAGCTTTCTTT
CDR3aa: CASSSSRTVTDEAFF

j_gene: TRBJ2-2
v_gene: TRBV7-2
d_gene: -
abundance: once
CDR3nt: TGTGCCAGCACCCCTACCGGGGAGCTGTTTTTT
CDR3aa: CASTPTGELFF

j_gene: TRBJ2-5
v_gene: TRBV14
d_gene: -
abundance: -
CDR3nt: TGTGCCAGCAGCCAAGCTTACAGCCAAGAGACCCAGTACTTC
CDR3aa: CASSQAYSQETQYF

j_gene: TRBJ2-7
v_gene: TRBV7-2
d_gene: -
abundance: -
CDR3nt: TGTGCCAGCAGTTTTATCCTAGCCGCCTACGAGCAGTACTTC
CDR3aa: CASSFILAAYEQYF

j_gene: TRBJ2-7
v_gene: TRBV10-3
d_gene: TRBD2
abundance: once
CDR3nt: TGTGCCATCAGTGTCGGGCTAGCGGGAGACCACAATGAGCAGTACTTC
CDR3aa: CAISVGLAGDHNEQYF